Sequencing of this T cell receptor beta chain was carried out in a study of blood T cells in healthy people across ages. The germline V gene has CDR1 MNHEY and CDR2 SMNVEV (reference sequence). The CDR3 is 15 amino acids. V lost 3 bases and J lost 0, with 12 bases in between. A second 7 to 11 cycle PCR used barcoded and J-beta primers. Using its own MiXCR run on the 5' RACE reads, TCRdb lists one record per CDR3 protein. The data hold about 1.4 million distinct CDR3 sequences, with roughly 60% observed a single time. Sequenced sample: blood. The chain is built from TRBV27 and TRBJ2-7; a weak D match, TRBD2 (5 bases). The TCR sequence derives from a man aged 18 to 29 in good health. The DNA of the CDR3 is TGTGCCAGCAGTTTCAACGGGGATGCCTCCTACGAGCAGTACTTC. Translated: CASSFNGDASYEQYF.